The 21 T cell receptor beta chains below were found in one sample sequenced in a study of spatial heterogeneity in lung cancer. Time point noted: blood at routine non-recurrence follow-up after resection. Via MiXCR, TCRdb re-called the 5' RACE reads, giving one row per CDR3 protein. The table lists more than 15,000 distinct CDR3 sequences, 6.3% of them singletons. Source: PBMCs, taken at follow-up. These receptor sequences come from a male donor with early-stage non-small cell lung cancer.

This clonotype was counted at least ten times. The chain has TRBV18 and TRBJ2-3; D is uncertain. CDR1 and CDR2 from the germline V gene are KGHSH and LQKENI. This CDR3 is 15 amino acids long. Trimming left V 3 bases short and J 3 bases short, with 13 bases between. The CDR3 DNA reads TGTGCCAGCTCACCGACGGACCCGCCTACAGATACGCAGTATTTT. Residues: CASSPTDPPTDTQYF.

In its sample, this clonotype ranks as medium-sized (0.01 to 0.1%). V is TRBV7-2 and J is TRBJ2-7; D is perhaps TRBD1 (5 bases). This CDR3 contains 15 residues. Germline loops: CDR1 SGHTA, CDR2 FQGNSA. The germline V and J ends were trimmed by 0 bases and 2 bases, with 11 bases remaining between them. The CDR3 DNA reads TGTGCCAGCAGCTTAGCGATTGACAGTACCTACGAGCAGTACTTC. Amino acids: CASSLAIDSTYEQYF.

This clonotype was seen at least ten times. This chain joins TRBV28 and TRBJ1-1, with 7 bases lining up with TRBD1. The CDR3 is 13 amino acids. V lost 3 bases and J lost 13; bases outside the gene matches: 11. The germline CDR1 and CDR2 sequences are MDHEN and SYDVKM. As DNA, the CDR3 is TGTGCCAGCAGTTTTCCATTTCAGGGGGGGTTTTTCTTT. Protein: CASSFPFQGGFFF.

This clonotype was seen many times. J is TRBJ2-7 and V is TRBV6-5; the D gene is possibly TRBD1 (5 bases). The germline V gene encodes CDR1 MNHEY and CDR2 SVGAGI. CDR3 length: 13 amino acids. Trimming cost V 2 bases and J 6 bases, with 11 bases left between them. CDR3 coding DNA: TGTGCCAGCAGTTACGGGCAGGGAAGCGAGCAGTACTTC. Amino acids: CASSYGQGSEQYF.

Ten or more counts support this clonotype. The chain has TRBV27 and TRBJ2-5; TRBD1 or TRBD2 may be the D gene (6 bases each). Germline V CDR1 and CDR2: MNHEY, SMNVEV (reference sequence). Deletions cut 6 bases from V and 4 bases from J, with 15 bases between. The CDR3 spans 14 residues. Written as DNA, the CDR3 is TGTGCCAGCAGCGTTCGAGGGGGAGGAGAGACCCAGTACTTC. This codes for CASSVRGGGETQYF.

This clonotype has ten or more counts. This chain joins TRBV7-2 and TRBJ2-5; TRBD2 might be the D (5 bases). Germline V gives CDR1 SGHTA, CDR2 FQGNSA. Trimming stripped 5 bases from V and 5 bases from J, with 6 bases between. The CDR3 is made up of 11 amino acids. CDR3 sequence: CASSPGETQYF. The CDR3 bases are TGTGCCAGCAGCCCGGGGGAGACCCAGTACTTC.

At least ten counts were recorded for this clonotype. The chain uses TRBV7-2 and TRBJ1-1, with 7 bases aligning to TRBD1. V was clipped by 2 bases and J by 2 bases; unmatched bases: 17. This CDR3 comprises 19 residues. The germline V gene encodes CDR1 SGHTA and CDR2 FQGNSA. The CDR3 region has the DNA TGTGCCAGCAGCTTAAGTCTCAGGGGGTCCAACAGGGTCAACACTGAAGCTTTCTTT. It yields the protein CASSLSLRGSNRVNTEAFF.

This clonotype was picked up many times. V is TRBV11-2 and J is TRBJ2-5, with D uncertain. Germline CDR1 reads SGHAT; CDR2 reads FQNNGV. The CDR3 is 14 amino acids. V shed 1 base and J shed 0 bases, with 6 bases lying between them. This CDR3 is CASSLGPNQETQYF. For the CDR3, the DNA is TGTGCCAGCAGCTTAGGTCCGAACCAAGAGACCCAGTACTTC.

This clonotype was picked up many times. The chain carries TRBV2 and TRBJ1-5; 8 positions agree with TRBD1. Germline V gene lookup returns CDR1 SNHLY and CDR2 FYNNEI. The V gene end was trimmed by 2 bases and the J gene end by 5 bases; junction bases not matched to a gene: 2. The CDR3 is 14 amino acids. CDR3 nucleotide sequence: TGTGCCAGCAGTGAACAGGGGGCTGATCAGCCCCAGCATTTT. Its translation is CASSEQGADQPQHF.

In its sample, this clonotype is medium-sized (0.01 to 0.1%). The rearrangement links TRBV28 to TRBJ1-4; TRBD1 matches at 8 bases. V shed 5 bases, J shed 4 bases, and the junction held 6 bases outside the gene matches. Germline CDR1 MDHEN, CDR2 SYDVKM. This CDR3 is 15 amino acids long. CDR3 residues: CASSPGQGLNEKLFF. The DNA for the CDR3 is TGTGCCAGCAGTCCCGGACAGGGTCTTAATGAAAAACTGTTTTTT.

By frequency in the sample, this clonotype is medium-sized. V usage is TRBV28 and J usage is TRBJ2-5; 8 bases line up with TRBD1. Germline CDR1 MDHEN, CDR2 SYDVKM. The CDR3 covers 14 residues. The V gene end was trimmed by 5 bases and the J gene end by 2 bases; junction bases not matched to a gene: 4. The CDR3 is CASSLDRVQETQYF. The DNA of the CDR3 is TGTGCCAGCAGTCTGGACAGGGTTCAAGAGACCCAGTACTTC.

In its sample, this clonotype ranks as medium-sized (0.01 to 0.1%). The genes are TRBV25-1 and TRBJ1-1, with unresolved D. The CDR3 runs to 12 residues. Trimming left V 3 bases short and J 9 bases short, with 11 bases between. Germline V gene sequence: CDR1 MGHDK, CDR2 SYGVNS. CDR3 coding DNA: TGTGCCAGCAGTGATCCGGGTCTAAAAGCTTTCTTT. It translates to CASSDPGLKAFF. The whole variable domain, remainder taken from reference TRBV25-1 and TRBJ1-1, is EADIYQTPRYLVIGTGKKITLECSQTMGHDKMYWYQQDPGMELHLIHYSYGVNSTEKGDLSSESTVSRIRTEHFPLTLESARPSHTSQYLCASSDPGLKAFFGQGTRLTVV.

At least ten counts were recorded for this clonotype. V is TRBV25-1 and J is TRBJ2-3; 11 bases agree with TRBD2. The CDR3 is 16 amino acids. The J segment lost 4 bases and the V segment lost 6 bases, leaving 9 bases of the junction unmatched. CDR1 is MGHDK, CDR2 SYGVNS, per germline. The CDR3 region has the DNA TGTGCCAGCAGCCCTGCTGGTAGCGGGAGGGCAGATACGCAGTATTTT. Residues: CASSPAGSGRADTQYF.

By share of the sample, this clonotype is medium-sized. CDR3 sequence reads: CASSFQGPNQPQHF. Here the CDR3 DNA reads TGCGCCAGCAGCTTTCAGGGCCCCAATCAGCCCCAGCATTTT. The V call is TRBV5-1, the J call TRBJ1-5; D might be TRBD1 (5 bases). Trimming left V 2 bases short and J 3 bases short, with 9 bases between. This CDR3 has 14 residues. The germline V gene encodes CDR1 SGHRS and CDR2 YFSETQ.

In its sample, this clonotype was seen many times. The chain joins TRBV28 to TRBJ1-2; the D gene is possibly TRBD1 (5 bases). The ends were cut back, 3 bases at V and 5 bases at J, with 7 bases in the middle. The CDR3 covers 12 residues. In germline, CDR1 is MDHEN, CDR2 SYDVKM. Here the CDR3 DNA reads TGTGCCAGCAGTTTCCGACAGTATGGCTACACCTTC. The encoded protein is CASSFRQYGYTF.

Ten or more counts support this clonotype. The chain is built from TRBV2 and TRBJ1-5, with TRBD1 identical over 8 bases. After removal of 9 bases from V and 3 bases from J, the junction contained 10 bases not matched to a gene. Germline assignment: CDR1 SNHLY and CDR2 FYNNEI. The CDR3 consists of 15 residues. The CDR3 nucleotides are TGTGCCAGTTCCCCGGGACAGGCCCCCAATCAGCCCCAGCATTTT. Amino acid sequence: CASSPGQAPNQPQHF.

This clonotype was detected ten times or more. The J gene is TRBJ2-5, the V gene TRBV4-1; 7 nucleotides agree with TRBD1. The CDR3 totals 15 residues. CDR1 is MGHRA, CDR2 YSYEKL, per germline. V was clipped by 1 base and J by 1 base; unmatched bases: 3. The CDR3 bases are TGCGCCAGCAGCCAAGGAGACAGGGCCCAAGAGACCCAGTACTTC. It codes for CASSQGDRAQETQYF.

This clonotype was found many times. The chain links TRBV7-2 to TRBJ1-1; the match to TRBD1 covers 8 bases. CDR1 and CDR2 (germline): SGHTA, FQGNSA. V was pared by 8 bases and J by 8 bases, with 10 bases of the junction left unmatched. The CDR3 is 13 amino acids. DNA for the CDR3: TGTGCCAGCGGTCACAGGGGGACCCTAGAAGCTTTCTTT. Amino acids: CASGHRGTLEAFF.

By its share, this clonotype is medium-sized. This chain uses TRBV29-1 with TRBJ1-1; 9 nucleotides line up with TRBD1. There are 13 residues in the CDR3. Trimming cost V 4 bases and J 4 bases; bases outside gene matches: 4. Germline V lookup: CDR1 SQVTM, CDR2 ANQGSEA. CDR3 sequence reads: CSVAETGGTEAFF. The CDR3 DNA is TGCAGCGTTGCTGAGACAGGGGGCACTGAAGCTTTCTTT.

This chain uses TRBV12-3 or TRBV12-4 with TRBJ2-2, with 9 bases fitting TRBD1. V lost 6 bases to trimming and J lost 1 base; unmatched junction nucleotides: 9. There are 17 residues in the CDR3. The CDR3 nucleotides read TGTGCCAGCAGCCCTTGGACAGGGGTTAGGAACACCGGGGAGCTGTTTTTT. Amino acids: CASSPWTGVRNTGELFF.

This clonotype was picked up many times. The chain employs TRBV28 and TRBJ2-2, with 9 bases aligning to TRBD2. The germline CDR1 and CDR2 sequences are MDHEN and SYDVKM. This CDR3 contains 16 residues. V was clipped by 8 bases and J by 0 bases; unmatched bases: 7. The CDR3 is CASDPAGGANTGELFF. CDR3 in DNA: TGTGCCAGCGACCCGGCGGGGGGGGCGAACACCGGGGAGCTGTTTTTT.